This T cell receptor beta chain comes out of a study of technical replicates of blood from a handful of donors. Profiled with immunoSEQ multiplex PCR; TCRdb holds only in-frame clones, not every one. The sample includes about 70,000 clones, around 90% of them seen just once. Per the germline V gene, CDR1 is PRHDT and CDR2 is FYEKMQ (reference sequence). The CDR3 spans 16 residues. J was trimmed by 3 bases and V by 2 bases; bases with no gene match: 9. J is TRBJ2-5 and V is TRBV13, with 7 bases fitting TRBD1. Sequencing was carried out using T cells isolated from PBMCs. This clonotype originated in a human donor in good health. The DNA of the CDR3 is TGTGCCAGCAGCTTAAGTTGGCGGCAGGGGGAAGAGACCCAGTACTTC. Translated: CASSLSWRQGEETQYF.